One and the same sample provided the 20 T cell receptor beta chains below, sequenced in a study of CD8 T cells in ankylosing spondylitis (dated by TCRdb to the late 2010s). Preparation of the library involved 5' RACE. Data came from an Illumina HiSeq 2500. Using fastp at Q25 and MiXCR, TCRdb reprocessed the public reads and kept productive beta chains. Merged by CDR3 protein, the rows form single entries marked with the most common genes and DNA. For this sample there are about 240,000 distinct CDR3 sequences; around 11% appear just once. Roughly 6.8% of the sample is in the top ten clones. Input material: blood, either unsorted or a sorted T cell fraction (not recorded which). The receptors originated from a male donor with ankylosing spondylitis or in good health (not recorded which).

This sequence joins TRBV6-1 and TRBJ2-1; possible D gene TRBD2, 5 bases. Looked up from germline, CDR1 is MNHNS and CDR2 is SASEGT. The CDR3 has 17 residues. V lost 5 bases, J lost 0 bases, and 17 bases lay in between. The CDR3 DNA follows: TGTGCCAGCAGTCAAACCCCCAAGCGGAGCTCCTACAATGAGCAGTTCTTC. Its protein is CASSQTPKRSSYNEQFF.

In the case of this clonotype: A much larger clone lies one base from this, so it may be a read error. The J gene is TRBJ2-5, the V gene TRBV12-3 or TRBV12-4, with 8 bases matching TRBD1. Trimming took 4 bases from V and 9 from J; bases not matched to a gene: 4. This CDR3 is 12 amino acids long. CDR3 coding DNA: TGTGCCAGCAGTTACAGGGGGGAGTCCCAGTACTTC. Its translation is CASSYRGESQYF.

This clonotype was detected many times. V usage is TRBV7-6 and J usage is TRBJ2-2; D might be TRBD1 (6 bases). Deletions cut 5 bases from V and 1 base from J, with 8 bases between. Germline CDR1 reads SGHVS; CDR2 reads FNYEAQ. There are 14 residues in the CDR3. The CDR3 DNA is TGTGCCAGCAGCAAGACAGGGAACACCGGGGAGCTGTTTTTT. It encodes CASSKTGNTGELFF.

This clonotype was observed a few times. The V gene is TRBV6-5, the J gene TRBJ2-3; 7 nucleotides line up with TRBD1. The CDR3 covers 15 residues. V dropped 2 bases and J dropped 2; count of bases not matched to a gene: 4. CDR1 and CDR2 from the germline V gene are MNHEY and SVGAGI. The CDR3 DNA reads as TGTGCCAGCAGTTACGCAGACAGGGCCACAGATACGCAGTATTTT. This encodes CASSYADRATDTQYF.

This clonotype was observed many times. This chain connects TRBV6-6 to TRBJ2-5; D is possibly TRBD2 (5 bases). CDR1 MNHNY and CDR2 SVGAGI come from the germline V gene (reference sequence). This CDR3 has 12 amino acids. The V and J ends lost 9 bases and 5 bases respectively, with 13 bases between them. This CDR3 reads CASALGLETQYF. CDR3 nucleotides: TGTGCCAGTGCACTAGGTTTGGAGACCCAGTACTTC.

Points on this clonotype: This may be a read error, as it is one base from a much larger clone. CDR3 protein: CASSFGGGVYQETQYF. As DNA, the CDR3 is TGTGCCAGCAGTTTTGGCGGGGGGGTGTACCAAGAGACCCAGTACTTC. The chain employs TRBV12-3 or TRBV12-4 and TRBJ2-5; 9 bases match TRBD2. This CDR3 region has 16 residues. V gave up 3 bases and J gave up 0 bases; unmatched junction bases: 5.

This clonotype was counted at least ten times. The CDR3 spells CASSPRQVAYEQYF. CDR3 coding DNA: TGTGCCAGCAGTCCTCGACAGGTTGCCTACGAGCAGTACTTC. The rearrangement links TRBV12-3 or TRBV12-4 to TRBJ2-7; TRBD1 might be the D (6 bases). The CDR3 totals 14 residues. Trimming cost V 5 bases and J 2 bases, with 13 bases left between them.

V gene TRBV2 combines with J gene TRBJ2-7; unclear D gene. The CDR3 contains 13 residues. Between the trimmed V and J ends, which lost 3 bases and 2 bases, there was a span of 8 bases. CDR1 is SNHLY, CDR2 FYNNEI, per germline. Here the CDR3 reads CASSELVPYEQYF. The CDR3 DNA is TGTGCCAGCAGTGAGTTGGTGCCCTACGAGCAGTACTTC.

The rearrangement links TRBV4-1 to TRBJ2-1; D remains ambiguous. The CDR3 contains 16 residues. The germline V gene has CDR1 MGHRA and CDR2 YSYEKL. V was clipped by 2 bases and J by 0 bases, with 11 bases between them. CDR3 loop: CASSQSRQSSYNEQFF. CDR3 DNA sequence: TGCGCCAGCAGCCAAAGTAGGCAGAGCTCCTACAATGAGCAGTTCTTC.

The chain links TRBV6-5 to TRBJ1-1, with TRBD1 identical over 8 bases. Germline-derived CDR1 and CDR2 are MNHEY and SVGAGI. The V and J ends lost 2 bases and 4 bases, in that order; junction bases with no gene match: 3. CDR3 size: 14 residues. The CDR3 reads CASSYDTGGTEAFF. In nucleotides, the CDR3 is TGTGCCAGCAGTTACGATACAGGGGGCACTGAAGCTTTCTTT.

In its sample, this clonotype was seen many times. The V call is TRBV20-1, the J call TRBJ2-7; the D call may be TRBD1 or TRBD2 (5 bases each). The V and J ends lost 4 bases and 1 base respectively, with 14 bases between them. CDR3 size: 14 residues. CDR1 and CDR2 from the germline V gene are DFQATT and SNEGSKA (reference sequence). The CDR3 loop is CSANSGWGSYEQYF. The CDR3 nucleotides read TGCAGTGCTAACTCGGGCTGGGGGTCCTACGAGCAGTACTTC.

This clonotype appeared many times. The J gene is TRBJ1-5, the V gene TRBV3-1; D uncertain. CDR1 and CDR2 (germline): LGHDT, YNNKEL (reference sequence). The CDR3 sequence is 13 residues long. The V and J ends lost 5 bases and 7 bases respectively, with 12 bases between them. CDR3: CASSYTRTQPQHF. The CDR3 DNA follows: TGTGCCAGCAGCTATACAAGGACCCAGCCCCAGCATTTT.

The chain combines TRBV20-1 with TRBJ2-7; D uncertain. Germline V gives CDR1 DFQATT, CDR2 SNEGSKA (reference sequence). Trimming cost V 3 bases and J 0 bases, with 15 bases left between them. This CDR3 is built from 15 residues. The CDR3, as DNA: TGCAGTGCTAGGGAAGGGTATGTAAGCTCCTACGAGCAGTACTTC. It yields the protein CSAREGYVSSYEQYF.

This clonotype was detected ten times or more. The rearrangement links TRBV20-1 to TRBJ2-1; 7 positions match TRBD2. CDR1 is DFQATT and CDR2 is SNEGSKA in the germline V gene (reference sequence). The CDR3 covers 14 residues. Germline trimming cut 3 bases from V and 6 bases from J; bases unmatched to any gene: 8. CDR3 amino acids: CSASDGGWLNEQFF. The CDR3 DNA reads as TGCAGTGCTAGTGACGGGGGGTGGCTCAATGAGCAGTTCTTC.

The sample holds many counts of this clonotype. The CDR3 DNA is TGCGCCAGCAGTCCCATCCGGGGTAGTCATCGCACAGATACGCAGTATTTT. It encodes CASSPIRGSHRTDTQYF. The V call is TRBV10-2, the J call TRBJ2-3, with D possibly matching TRBD2 (5 bases). The CDR3 is 17 residues long. CDR1 WSHSY and CDR2 SAAADI come from the germline V gene. The V end lost 5 bases, the J end lost 1 base, and 19 bases lay between the germline ends.

This clonotype was observed a few times. The chain employs TRBV24-1 and TRBJ2-2, with TRBD2 matching over 10 bases. Losses at the gene ends were 0 bases for V and 7 bases for J; bases not matched to a gene: 13. Germline V gives CDR1 KGHDR, CDR2 SFDVKD. This CDR3 spans 19 amino acids. CDR3 coding DNA: TGTGCCACCAGTGATTTGCCCCAGCGGGGGGGCCCTAGGGACGGGGAGCTGTTTTTT. This encodes CATSDLPQRGGPRDGELFF.

This clonotype was counted ten times or more. The chain has TRBV5-1 and TRBJ2-3, with D possibly TRBD2 on 5 matching bases. The CDR3 is 16 residues long. The V gene's germline CDR1 is SGHRS and CDR2 YFSETQ. V lost 0 bases and J lost 2, with 13 bases in between. This chain's CDR3 is CASSLDGSSSTDTQYF. For the CDR3, the DNA is TGCGCCAGCAGCTTGGATGGGAGCTCATCCACAGATACGCAGTATTTT. The entire variable domain, with the rest obtained from reference TRBV5-1 and TRBJ2-3, is as follows: KAGVTQTPRYLIKTRGQQVTLSCSPISGHRSVSWYQQTPGQGLQFLFEYFSETQRNKGNFPGRFSGRQFSNSRSEMNVSTLELGDSALYLCASSLDGSSSTDTQYFGPGTRLTVL.

In this sample, this clonotype turned up many times. The chain joins TRBV12-3 or TRBV12-4 to TRBJ2-1; 12 bases line up with TRBD2. V shed 6 bases and J 2 bases; nucleotides not matched to a gene: 5. CDR3 size: 16 residues. CDR3 sequence reads: CASSSTSGRTYNEQFF. In nucleotides, the CDR3 is TGTGCCAGCAGCTCTACTAGCGGGAGGACCTACAATGAGCAGTTCTTC.

This clonotype was observed a handful of times. The chain combines TRBV29-1 with TRBJ2-2; D ambiguous. The length of the CDR3 is 14 residues. Trimming cost V 5 bases and J 1 base, with 11 bases left between them. Germline V gene sequence: CDR1 SQVTM, CDR2 ANQGSEA. The CDR3 is CSVPANGNTGELFF. In DNA form, the CDR3 reads TGCAGCGTTCCAGCGAATGGGAACACCGGGGAGCTGTTTTTT.

In this sample, this clonotype turned up many times. The chain employs TRBV5-1 and TRBJ1-6; D ambiguous. Trimming left V 4 bases short and J 0 bases short, with 17 bases between. The CDR3 covers 18 residues. Germline CDR1 is SGHRS and CDR2 is YFSETQ. The CDR3 DNA sequence: TGCGCCAGCAGCGTCCCCGCCGGGAACAGCTCCTATAATTCACCCCTCCACTTT. Its protein product is CASSVPAGNSSYNSPLHF.